These 3 T cell receptor beta chains were all obtained from the same sample, sequenced in a study of blood T cell repertoires in COVID-19. Clones were sequenced by immunoSEQ multiplex PCR, and TCRdb holds only the in-frame ones, with some missing. Of roughly 99,000 clones in the sample, just over 85% were seen once. Sequencing was done on a sample of peripheral blood. The receptor source for this set is a man between 50 and 59 years old with COVID-19, enrolled during active disease.

The chain recombines TRBV12-3 or TRBV12-4 with TRBJ1-1; a weak D match, TRBD1 (5 bases). V dropped 4 bases and J dropped 0 bases, with 6 bases sitting between them. CDR3 length equals 13 residues. This chain's CDR3 is CASSSGMNTEAFF. In DNA form, the CDR3 reads TGTGCCAGCAGTTCAGGGATGAACACTGAAGCTTTCTTT.

V gene TRBV5-8 combines with J gene TRBJ1-1, with D perhaps TRBD1 (5 bases). Trimming pared 8 bases from V and 3 bases from J, leaving 11 bases between. The germline V gene encodes CDR1 SGHTS and CDR2 YDEGEE. The CDR3 is made up of 12 amino acids. The CDR3 sequence: CASIQGYTEAFF. CDR3 nucleotide sequence: TGTGCCAGTATTCAGGGTTACACTGAAGCTTTCTTT. Drawing the rest from reference TRBV5-8 and TRBJ1-1, the complete variable domain is EAGVTQSPTHLIKTRGQQATLRCSPISGHTSVYWYQQALGLGLQFLLWYDEGEERNRGNFPPRFSGRQFPNYSSELNVNALELEDSALYLCASIQGYTEAFFGQGTRLTVV.

The chain carries TRBV5-6 and TRBJ2-2, with a weak D call TRBD1 (5 bases). The CDR3 extends over 15 amino acids. Germline V gene sequence: CDR1 SGHDT, CDR2 YYEEEE. Trimming removed 4 bases at V and 5 bases at J, with 15 bases between. The CDR3 DNA is TGTGCCAGCAGCCGGTTAGACAGCCATACCGGGGAGCTGTTTTTT. It specifies CASSRLDSHTGELFF. The whole variable domain, filled in from reference TRBV5-6 and TRBJ2-2, reads DAGVTQSPTHLIKTRGQQVTLRCSPKSGHDTVSWYQQALGQGPQFIFQYYEEEERQRGNFPDRFSGHQFPNYSSELNVNALLLGDSALYLCASSRLDSHTGELFFGEGSRLTVL.